Sequencing of this TCR beta chain was carried out in a study of Graves' ophthalmopathy and Graves' hyperthyroidism. Transcripts of RNA were the source for amplifying TCR beta CDR3 regions. The library came from an HTBI-primed first-round RT-PCR and a second-round multiplex PCR. TCRdb processed the multiplex PCR reads anew with MiXCR; each CDR3 protein has one entry. Among over a million distinct CDR3 sequences listed, less than 45% were seen once. CDR3 length: 13 amino acids. Deletions cut 2 bases from V and 5 bases from J, with 12 bases between. Germline CDR1 DFQATT, CDR2 SNEGSKA (reference sequence).

The chain recombines TRBV20-1 with TRBJ2-5; D might be TRBD1 (6 bases). The origin of this receptor is an adult man with Graves' hyperthyroidism. Sequenced: peripheral blood or thyroid tissue (not recorded which). In DNA, the CDR3 is TGCAGTGCTAGATTCCACAGGGAGGAGACCCAGTACTTC. It translates to CSARFHREETQYF.